This entry is about one TCR beta chain. Its target is not known. These data belong to a study of CD8+CD57+ T cells in acquired aplastic anemia. Study-level information: An average of approximately 3.4 ug of DNA was obtained from sorted CD4+ and CD8+ cells. The study obtained 8.5 million to 12 million reads on average for CD4+ cells from healthy donors.

Notes on the study in general: Patients and controls shared roughly 30 CD8+ CDR3 sequences, which appeared highly expressed in patients and within their immunodominant clones. Controls and patients did not differ significantly in CD8+ Simpson's diversity.

Profiling that covered TCR beta VDJ and CDR3 relied on genomic DNA as its template. Each CDR3 protein gets one entry after TCRdb re-called the reads with MiXCR. This table holds 100,000 to 150,000 distinct CDR3 sequences, about 48% found once. Sequenced: sorted CD4+, CD8+, or CD8+CD57+ T cells (not recorded which) from PBMCs. The clonotype originates from a human donor in good health, serving as a control.

The CDR3 spells CASSRTGHEQFF. CDR3 DNA: TGTGCCAGCAGCCGAACGGGGCATGAGCAGTTCTTC. This sequence joins TRBV7-2 and TRBJ2-1, with D perhaps given as TRBD1 or TRBD2 (5 bases each). Trimming stripped 5 bases from V and 8 bases from J, with 10 bases between. CDR1 SGHTA and CDR2 FQGNSA come from the germline V gene. This CDR3 is 12 amino acids long. The whole variable domain, remainder taken from reference TRBV7-2 and TRBJ2-1, is GAGVSQSPSNKVTEKGKDVELRCDPISGHTALYWYRQSLGQGLEFLIYFQGNSAPDKSGLPSDRFSAERTGGSVSTLTIQRTQQEDSAVYLCASSRTGHEQFFGPGTRLTVL.